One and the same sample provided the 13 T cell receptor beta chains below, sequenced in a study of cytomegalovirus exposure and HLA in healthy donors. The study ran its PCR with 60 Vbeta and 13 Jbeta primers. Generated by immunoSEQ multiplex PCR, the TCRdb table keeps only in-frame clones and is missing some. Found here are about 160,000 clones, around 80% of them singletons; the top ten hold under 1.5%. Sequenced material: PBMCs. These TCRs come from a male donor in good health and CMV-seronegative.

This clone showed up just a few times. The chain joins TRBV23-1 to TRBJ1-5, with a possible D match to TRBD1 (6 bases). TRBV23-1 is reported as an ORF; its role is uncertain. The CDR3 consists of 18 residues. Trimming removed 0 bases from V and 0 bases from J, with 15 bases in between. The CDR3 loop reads CASSQSILDRNSNQPQHF. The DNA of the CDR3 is TGCGCCAGCAGTCAATCGATCTTGGACAGAAATAGCAATCAGCCCCAGCATTTT.

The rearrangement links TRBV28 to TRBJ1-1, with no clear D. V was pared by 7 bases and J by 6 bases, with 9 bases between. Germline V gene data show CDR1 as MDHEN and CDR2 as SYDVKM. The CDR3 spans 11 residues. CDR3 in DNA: TGTGCCAGCACCCGTTCGGCTGAAGCTTTCTTT. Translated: CASTRSAEAFF.

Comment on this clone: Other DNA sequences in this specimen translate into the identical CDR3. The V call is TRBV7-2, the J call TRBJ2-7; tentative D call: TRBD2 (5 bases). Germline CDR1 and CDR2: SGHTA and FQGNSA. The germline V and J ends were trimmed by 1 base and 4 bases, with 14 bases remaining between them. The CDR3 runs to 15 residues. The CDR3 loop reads CASSLGAGGPYEQYF. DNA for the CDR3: TGTGCCAGCAGCTTAGGGGCAGGAGGCCCATACGAGCAGTACTTC.

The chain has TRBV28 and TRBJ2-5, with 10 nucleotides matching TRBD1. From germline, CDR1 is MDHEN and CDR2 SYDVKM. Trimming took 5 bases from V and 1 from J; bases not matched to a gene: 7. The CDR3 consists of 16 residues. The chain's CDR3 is CASSHRDRGPQETQYF. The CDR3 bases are TGTGCCAGCAGTCACCGGGACAGGGGCCCCCAAGAGACCCAGTACTTC.

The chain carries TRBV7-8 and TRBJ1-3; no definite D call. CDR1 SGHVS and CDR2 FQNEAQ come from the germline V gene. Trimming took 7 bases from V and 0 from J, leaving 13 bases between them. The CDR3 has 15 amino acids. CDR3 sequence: CASMPSRHSGNTIYF. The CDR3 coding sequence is TGTGCCAGCATGCCGTCCAGACACTCTGGAAACACCATATATTTT.

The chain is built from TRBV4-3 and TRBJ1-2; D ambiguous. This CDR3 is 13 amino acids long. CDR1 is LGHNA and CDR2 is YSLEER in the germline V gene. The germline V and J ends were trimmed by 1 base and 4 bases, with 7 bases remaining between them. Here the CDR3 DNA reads TGCGCCAGCAGCCAAGGCGATGCCTATGGCTACACCTTC. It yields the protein CASSQGDAYGYTF.

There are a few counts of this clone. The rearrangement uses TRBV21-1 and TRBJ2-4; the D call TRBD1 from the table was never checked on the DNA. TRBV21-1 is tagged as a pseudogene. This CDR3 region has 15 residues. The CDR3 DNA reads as TGTGCCAGCCCCCCTAGGGGCAGGGCCAAAAACATTCAGTACTTC. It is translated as CASPPRGRAKNIQYF.

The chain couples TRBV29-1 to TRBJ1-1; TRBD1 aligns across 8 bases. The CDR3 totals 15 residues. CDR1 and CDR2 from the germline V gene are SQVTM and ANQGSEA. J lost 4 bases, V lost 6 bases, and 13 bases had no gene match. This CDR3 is CSVQPSGGWGTEAFF. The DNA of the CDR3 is TGCAGCGTCCAACCATCAGGGGGCTGGGGCACTGAAGCTTTCTTT.

Here the CDR3 reads CASSIPRDTQYF. Written as DNA, the CDR3 is TGTGCCAGCAGCATTCCCAGGGATACGCAGTATTTT. The chain links TRBV7-2 to TRBJ2-3; D remains ambiguous. In germline, CDR1 is SGHTA, CDR2 FQGNSA. The CDR3 loop spans 12 amino acids. V lost 5 bases and J lost 6, with 9 bases in between. Using reference TRBV7-2 and TRBJ2-3 for the parts outside the CDR3, the full variable domain is GAGVSQSPSNKVTEKGKDVELRCDPISGHTALYWYRQSLGQGLEFLIYFQGNSAPDKSGLPSDRFSAERTGGSVSTLTIQRTQQEDSAVYLCASSIPRDTQYFGPGTRLTVL.

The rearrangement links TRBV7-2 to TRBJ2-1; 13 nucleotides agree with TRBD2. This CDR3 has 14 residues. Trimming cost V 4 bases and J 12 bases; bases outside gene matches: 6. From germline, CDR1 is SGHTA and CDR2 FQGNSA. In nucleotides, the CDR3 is TGTGCCAGCAGCTCGACTAGCGGGAGGCGGTCGCAGTTCTTC. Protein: CASSSTSGRRSQFF.

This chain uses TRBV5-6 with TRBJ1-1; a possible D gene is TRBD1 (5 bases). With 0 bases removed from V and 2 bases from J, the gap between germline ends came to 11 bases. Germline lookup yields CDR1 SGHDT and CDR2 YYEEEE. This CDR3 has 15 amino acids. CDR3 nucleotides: TGTGCCAGCAGCTTGGCGGGCAGGACAAACACTGAAGCTTTCTTT. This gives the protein CASSLAGRTNTEAFF.

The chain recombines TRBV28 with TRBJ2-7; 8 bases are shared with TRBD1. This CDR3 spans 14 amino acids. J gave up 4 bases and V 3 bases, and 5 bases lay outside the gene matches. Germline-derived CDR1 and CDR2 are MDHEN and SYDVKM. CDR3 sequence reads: CASSLGTGLYEQYF. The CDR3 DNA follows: TGTGCCAGCAGTTTGGGGACAGGCCTATACGAGCAGTACTTC. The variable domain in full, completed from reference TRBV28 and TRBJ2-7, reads DVKVTQSSRYLVKRTGEKVFLECVQDMDHENMFWYRQDPGLGLRLIYFSYDVKMKEKGDIPEGYSVSREKKERFSLILESASTNQTSMYLCASSLGTGLYEQYFGPGTRLTVT.

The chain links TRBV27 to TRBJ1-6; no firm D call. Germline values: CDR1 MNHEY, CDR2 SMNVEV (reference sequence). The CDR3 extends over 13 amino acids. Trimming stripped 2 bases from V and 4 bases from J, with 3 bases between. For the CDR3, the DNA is TGTGCCAGCAGTTTACAGTATAATTCACCCCTCCACTTT. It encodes CASSLQYNSPLHF.